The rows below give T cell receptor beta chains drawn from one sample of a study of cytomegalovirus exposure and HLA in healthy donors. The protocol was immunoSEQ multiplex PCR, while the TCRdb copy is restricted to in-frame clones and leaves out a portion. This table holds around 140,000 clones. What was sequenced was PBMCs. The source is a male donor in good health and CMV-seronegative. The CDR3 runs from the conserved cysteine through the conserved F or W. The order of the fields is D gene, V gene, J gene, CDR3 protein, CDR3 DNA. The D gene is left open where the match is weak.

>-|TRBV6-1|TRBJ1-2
CASSEAMGRLIDGGYTF
TGTGCCAGCAGTGAAGCCATGGGGCGTTTGATTGATGGTGGCTACACCTTC
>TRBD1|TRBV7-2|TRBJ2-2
CASSSPGQGAGELFF
TGTGCCAGCAGCTCGCCAGGACAGGGAGCCGGGGAGCTGTTTTTT
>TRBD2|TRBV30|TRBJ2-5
CAWSGASGGPQETQYF
TGTGCCTGGAGTGGGGCTAGCGGGGGGCCTCAAGAGACCCAGTACTTC
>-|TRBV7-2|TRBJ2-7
CASSLARTAPPYEQYF
TGTGCCAGCAGCTTAGCAAGGACAGCCCCACCCTACGAGCAGTACTTC
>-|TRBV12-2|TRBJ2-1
CASRLAVRESSYNEQFF
TGTGCAAGTCGCTTAGCGGTCCGGGAGAGCTCCTACAATGAGCAGTTCTTC
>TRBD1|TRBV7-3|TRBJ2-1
CASSLTRDSYLDEQFF
TGTGCCAGCAGCTTAACCCGGGACAGCTACCTCGATGAGCAGTTCTTC
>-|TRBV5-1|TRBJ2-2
CASSLRVLSGANTGELFF
TGCGCCAGCAGCTTGCGAGTGTTAAGCGGAGCGAACACCGGGGAGCTGTTTTTT
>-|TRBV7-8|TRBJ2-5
CASTPGGEETQYF
TGTGCCAGCACCCCCGGAGGGGAAGAGACCCAGTACTTC
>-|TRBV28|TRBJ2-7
CASSPLRGEQYF
TGTGCCAGCAGCCCCCTTAGGGGTGAGCAGTACTTC
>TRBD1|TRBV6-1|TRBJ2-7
CASSDLNRGTPYEQYF
TGTGCCAGCAGTGACCTGAACAGGGGTACCCCCTACGAGCAGTACTTC
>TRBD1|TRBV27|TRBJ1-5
CASSKLTDRGNNQPQHF
TGTGCCAGCAGTAAGCTGACGGACAGGGGAAACAATCAGCCCCAGCATTTT
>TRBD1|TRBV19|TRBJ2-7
CASSIKPGQGPYEQYF
TGTGCCAGTAGTATAAAGCCGGGACAGGGGCCCTACGAGCAGTACTTC
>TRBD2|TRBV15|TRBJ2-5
CATSSGDGRALETQYF
TGTGCCACCAGCAGTGGGGACGGGAGGGCCCTGGAGACCCAGTACTTC
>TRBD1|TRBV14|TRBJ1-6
CASSQPTGGGSPLHF
TGTGCCAGCAGCCAACCGACAGGGGGAGGATCACCCCTCCACTTT
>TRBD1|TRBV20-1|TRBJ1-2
CSATGAYGYTF
TGCAGTGCCACAGGGGCCTATGGCTACACCTTC
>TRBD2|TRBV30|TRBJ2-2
CAWRLAANTGELFF
TGTGCCTGGAGACTAGCGGCGAACACCGGGGAGCTGTTTTTT
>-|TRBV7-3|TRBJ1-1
CASSPGPARAEAFF
TGTGCCAGCAGCCCGGGCCCTGCGCGGGCTGAAGCTTTCTTT
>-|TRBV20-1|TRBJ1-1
CSAQGQEAFF
TGCAGTGCCCAGGGGCAGGAAGCTTTCTTT
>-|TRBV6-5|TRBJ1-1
CASSIGQWNTEAFF
TGTGCCAGCAGTATCGGACAGTGGAACACTGAAGCTTTCTTT
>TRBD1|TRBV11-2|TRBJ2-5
CASTTTGILQETQYF
TGTGCCAGCACCACGACAGGGATCTTACAAGAGACCCAGTACTTC
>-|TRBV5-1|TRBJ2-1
CASSIQGLSSYNEQFF
TGCGCCAGCAGCATTCAGGGTCTCAGCTCCTACAATGAGCAGTTCTTC
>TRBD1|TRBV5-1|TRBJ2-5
CASRFTFSGRDRGETQYF
TGCGCCAGCAGATTCACCTTCTCCGGCCGGGACAGGGGAGAGACCCAGTACTTC
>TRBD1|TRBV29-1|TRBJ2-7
CSADVGQGGLEQYF
TGCAGCGCCGACGTGGGACAGGGAGGCCTCGAGCAGTACTTC
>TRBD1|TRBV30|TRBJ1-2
CAWSRGQGRGYTF
TGTGCCTGGAGTCGGGGACAGGGTCGTGGCTACACCTTC
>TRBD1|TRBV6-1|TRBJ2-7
CASNGQGNYEQYF
TGTGCCAGCAATGGACAGGGGAACTACGAGCAGTACTTC
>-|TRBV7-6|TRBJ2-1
CAGSLDGPYNEQFF
TGTGCCGGCAGCCTAGACGGTCCCTACAATGAGCAGTTCTTC
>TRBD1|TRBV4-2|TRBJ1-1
CASTFNRGTEAFF
TGTGCCAGCACGTTCAACAGGGGCACTGAAGCTTTCTTT